This T cell receptor (beta chain) was captured in a study of CD8 T cells in Susac syndrome. Findings and limits, study-wide: Across the total CD8+ repertoires, 15 to 20 Susac-specific public clones were detected, and across the CD8+ TEMRA repertoires, roughly 5 such clones were detected.

Germline CDR1 and CDR2: SGHRS and YFSETQ. With V trimmed by 0 bases and J by 5 bases, 6 bases remained unmatched. This CDR3 has 16 amino acids. This clonotype showed up just a few times. Its antigen is currently unknown. The diagnostic criteria for definite or probable disease, as recently defined, were met by the patients with Susac syndrome. Reverse transcription of about 0.45 to 1 ug RNA was performed with random hexamers. TCRdb called the immunoSEQ multiplex PCR reads again in MiXCR, with one record for every CDR3 protein. The sample consists of more than 65,000 distinct CDR3 sequences, 95% of them appearing once.

The receptor was isolated from a human donor with Susac syndrome. Input material: CD8+ T cells from PBMCs. The V call is TRBV5-1, the J call TRBJ2-7; 12 bases are shared with TRBD2. CDR3 loop: CASSLGVRLAGDEQYF. In nucleotides, the CDR3 is TGCGCCAGCAGCTTGGGTGTGAGACTAGCGGGAGACGAGCAGTACTTC.